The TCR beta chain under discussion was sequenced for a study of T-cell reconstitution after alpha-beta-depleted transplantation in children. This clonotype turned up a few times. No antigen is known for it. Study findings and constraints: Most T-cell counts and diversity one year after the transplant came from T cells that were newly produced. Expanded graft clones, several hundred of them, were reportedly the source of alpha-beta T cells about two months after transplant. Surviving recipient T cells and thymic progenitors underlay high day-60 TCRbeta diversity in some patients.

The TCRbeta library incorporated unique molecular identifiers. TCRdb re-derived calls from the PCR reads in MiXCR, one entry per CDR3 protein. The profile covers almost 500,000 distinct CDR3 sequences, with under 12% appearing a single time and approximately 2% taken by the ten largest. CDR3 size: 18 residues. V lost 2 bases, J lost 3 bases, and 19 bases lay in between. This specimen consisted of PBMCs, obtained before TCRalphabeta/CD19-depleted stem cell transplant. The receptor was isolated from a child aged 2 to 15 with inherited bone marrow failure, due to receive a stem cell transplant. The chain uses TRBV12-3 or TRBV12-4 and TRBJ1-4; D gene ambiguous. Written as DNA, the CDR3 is TGTGCCAGCAGTTTAACGATAAGGGCGGGTTTTTCTAATGAAAAACTGTTTTTT. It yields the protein CASSLTIRAGFSNEKLFF.